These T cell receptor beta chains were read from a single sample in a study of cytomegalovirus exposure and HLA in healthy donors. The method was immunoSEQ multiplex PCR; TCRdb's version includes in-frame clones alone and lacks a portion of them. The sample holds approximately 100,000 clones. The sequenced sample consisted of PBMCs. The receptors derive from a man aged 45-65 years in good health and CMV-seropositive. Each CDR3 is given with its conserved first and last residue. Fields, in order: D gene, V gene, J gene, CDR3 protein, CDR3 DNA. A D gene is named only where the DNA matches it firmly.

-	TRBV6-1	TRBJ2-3	CASSDGGIVDTQYF	TGTGCCAGCAGTGATGGCGGGATAGTAGATACGCAGTATTTT
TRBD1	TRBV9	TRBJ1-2	CASSVESGTGVGYGYTF	TGTGCCAGCAGCGTAGAGTCGGGGACAGGGGTTGGCTATGGCTACACCTTC
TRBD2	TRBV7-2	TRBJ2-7	CASSVAGGPRNFYEQYF	TGTGCCAGCAGCGTAGCGGGAGGGCCTCGCAACTTTTACGAGCAGTACTTC
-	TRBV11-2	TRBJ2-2	CASSPAPNTGELFF	TGTGCCAGCAGCCCAGCGCCGAACACCGGGGAGCTGTTTTTT
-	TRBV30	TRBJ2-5	CAWSVRETQYF	TGTGCCTGGAGTGTACGGGAGACCCAGTACTTC
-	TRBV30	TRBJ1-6	CAWNNNNSPLHF	TGTGCCTGGAACAACAACAATTCACCCCTCCACTTT
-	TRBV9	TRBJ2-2	CASSDGRSWELFF	TGTGCCAGCAGCGACGGGAGAAGTTGGGAGCTGTTTTTT
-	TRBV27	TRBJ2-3	CASSGLEDTQYF	TGTGCCAGCAGCGGCCTAGAGGATACGCAGTATTTT
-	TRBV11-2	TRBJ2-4	CASSSSRGGKNIQYF	TGTGCCAGCAGCTCCAGCAGGGGCGGCAAAAACATTCAGTACTTC
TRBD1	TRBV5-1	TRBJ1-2	CASSSGQGEHGYTF	TGCGCCAGCAGCTCCGGACAGGGGGAGCATGGCTACACCTTC
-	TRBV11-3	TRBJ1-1	CASSRFEGTEAFF	TGTGCCAGCAGCCGGTTTGAGGGCACTGAAGCTTTCTTT
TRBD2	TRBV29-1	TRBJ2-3	CSVVTSGTTDTQYF	TGCAGCGTTGTTACTAGCGGGACAACAGATACGCAGTATTTT
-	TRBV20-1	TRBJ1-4	CSALKGVGLFF	TGCAGTGCTCTTAAGGGGGTAGGACTGTTTTTT
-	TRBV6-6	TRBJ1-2	CASSYVGDYGYTF	TGTGCCAGCAGTTACGTAGGAGACTATGGCTACACCTTC
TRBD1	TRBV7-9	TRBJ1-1	CASSLSLGTGKVEAFF	TGTGCCAGCAGCTTATCTTTAGGGACAGGGAAGGTCGAAGCTTTCTTT
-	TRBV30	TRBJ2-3	CACKRSTDTQYF	TGTGCCTGCAAGCGGAGCACAGATACGCAGTATTTT
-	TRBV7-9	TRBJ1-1	CASRRPDSGTEAFF	TGTGCCAGCAGGCGGCCGGACAGTGGGACTGAAGCTTTCTTT
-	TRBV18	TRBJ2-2	CASSKQGQNTGELFF	TGTGCCAGCTCAAAACAGGGACAGAACACCGGGGAGCTGTTTTTT
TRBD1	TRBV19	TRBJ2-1	CASTQGVSSYNEQFF	TGTGCCAGTACACAGGGGGTAAGCTCCTACAATGAGCAGTTCTTC
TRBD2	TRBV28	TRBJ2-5	CASSLGSGTDQETQYF	TGTGCCAGCAGTTTGGGCAGCGGGACTGACCAAGAGACCCAGTACTTC
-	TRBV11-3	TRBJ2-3	CASRPSGTDTQYF	TGTGCCAGCAGACCTAGCGGCACAGATACGCAGTATTTT
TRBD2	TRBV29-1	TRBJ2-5	CSVAWFAGVETQYF	TGCAGCGTTGCCTGGTTCGCGGGAGTGGAGACCCAGTACTTC
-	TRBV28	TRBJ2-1	CASSFTQEPYNEQFF	TGTGCCAGCAGTTTTACACAGGAGCCCTACAATGAGCAGTTCTTC
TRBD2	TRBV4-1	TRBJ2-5	CASSRGSTAGAKETQYF	TGCGCCAGCAGCCGCGGGAGTACAGCGGGAGCGAAGGAGACCCAGTACTTC
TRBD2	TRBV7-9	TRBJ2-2	CASSELAGAGELFF	TGTGCCAGCAGTGAACTAGCGGGAGCCGGGGAGCTGTTTTTT
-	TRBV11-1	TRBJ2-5	CASSLGGRWARVGETQYF	TGTGCCAGCAGCTTAGGTGGACGGTGGGCCAGGGTAGGAGAGACCCAGTACTTC
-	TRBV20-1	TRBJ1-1	CSARVTEAFF	TGCAGTGCCAGGGTCACTGAAGCTTTCTTT
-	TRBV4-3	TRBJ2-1	CASSQDGARVPNEQFF	TGCGCCAGCAGCCAAGATGGGGCTAGAGTTCCCAATGAGCAGTTCTTC
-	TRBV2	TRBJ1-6	CAREGSQANSPLHF	TGTGCCAGGGAGGGGTCACAGGCTAATTCACCCCTCCACTTT
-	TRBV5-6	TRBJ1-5	CASSLYHIRDGPQPQHF	TGTGCCAGCAGCTTGTATCACATCCGGGATGGGCCTCAGCCCCAGCATTTT
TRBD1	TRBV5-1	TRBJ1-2	CASGSDRGLHGYTF	TGCGCCAGCGGCAGTGACAGGGGGCTTCATGGCTACACCTTC
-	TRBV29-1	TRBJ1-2	CSVDSWEGWDYGYTF	TGCAGCGTTGACTCATGGGAGGGTTGGGACTATGGCTACACCTTC
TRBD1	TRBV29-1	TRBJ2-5	CSGGQGGETQYF	TGCAGCGGCGGACAGGGGGGAGAGACCCAGTACTTC
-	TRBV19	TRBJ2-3	CASTPARAGTQYF	TGTGCCAGTACCCCCGCCCGGGCAGGGACGCAGTATTTT
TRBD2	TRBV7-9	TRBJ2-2	CAGRSGTGELFF	TGTGCCGGTCGTAGCGGGACCGGGGAGCTGTTTTTT
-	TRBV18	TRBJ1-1	CASSLLGGDTEAFF	TGTGCCAGCTCACTTTTGGGAGGGGACACTGAAGCTTTCTTT
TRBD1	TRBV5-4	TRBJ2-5	CASSDRGEETQYF	TGTGCCAGCAGCGACAGGGGTGAAGAGACCCAGTACTTC
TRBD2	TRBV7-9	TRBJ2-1	CASSLGGHSGSYNEQFF	TGTGCCAGCAGCTTAGGGGGGCATAGCGGGAGCTACAATGAGCAGTTCTTC
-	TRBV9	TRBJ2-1	CASSVDSYNEQFF	TGTGCCAGCAGCGTAGACAGCTACAATGAGCAGTTCTTC
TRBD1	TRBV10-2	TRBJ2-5	CASSEHRGETQYF	TGCGCCAGCAGTGAGCACAGGGGAGAGACCCAGTACTTC
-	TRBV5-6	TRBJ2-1	CASSPTIRSEQFF	TGTGCCAGCAGCCCGACTATTCGAAGTGAGCAGTTCTTC
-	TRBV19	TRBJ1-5	CASSSEGGSNQPQHF	TGTGCCAGTTCCTCCGAAGGGGGTAGTAATCAGCCCCAGCATTTT
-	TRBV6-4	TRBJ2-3	CASISGVTDTQYF	TGTGCCAGCATTTCAGGGGTCACAGATACGCAGTATTTT
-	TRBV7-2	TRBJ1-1	CASSLSGAVGFLSTEAFF	TGTGCCAGCAGCTTAAGCGGGGCGGTGGGTTTTTTGTCCACTGAAGCTTTCTTT
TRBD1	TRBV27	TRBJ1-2	CASSRTGAYYGYTF	TGTGCCAGCAGTCGAACAGGGGCTTACTATGGCTACACCTTC
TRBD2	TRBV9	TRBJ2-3	CASSVEGSGSNTDTQYF	TGTGCCAGCAGCGTAGAAGGTAGCGGGAGTAACACAGATACGCAGTATTTT
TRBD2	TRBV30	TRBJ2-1	CAWRQVGRDEQFF	TGTGCCTGGAGACAGGTAGGGAGGGATGAGCAGTTCTTC
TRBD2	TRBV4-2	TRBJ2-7	CASSQEVASGSYEQYF	TGTGCCAGCAGCCAAGAGGTAGCTAGCGGGAGTTACGAGCAGTACTTC
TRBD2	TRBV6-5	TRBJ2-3	CASGLTSGRADTQYF	TGTGCCAGCGGCCTAACTAGCGGGAGGGCAGATACGCAGTATTTT
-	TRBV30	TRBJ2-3	CAWTWLKGDSSTDTQYF	TGTGCCTGGACTTGGCTCAAGGGGGATTCTAGCACAGATACGCAGTATTTT
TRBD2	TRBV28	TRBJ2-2	CASSSSGDTGELFF	TGTGCCAGCAGTTCTAGCGGGGACACCGGGGAGCTGTTTTTT